The 3 T cell receptor beta chains in this list originate from one sample, sequenced in a study of T-cell memory formation after mild COVID-19. TCRdb re-analysed the 5' RACE reads in MiXCR, keeping a single row per CDR3 protein. The repertoire includes 200,000 to 250,000 distinct CDR3 sequences, 7.5% to 10% of them detected once, and 3% to 4.5% sits in the top ten. Input material: PBMCs or a T cell subset sorted from them (not recorded which). These receptors all come from a man aged 18-30 years who had mild COVID-19 (a few samples of this study predate the infection). Cell type and time point are not known.

This clonotype was observed many times. The chain combines TRBV7-2 with TRBJ2-4; tentatively, D is TRBD2 (5 bases). The CDR3 is 17 amino acids. V lost 5 bases and J 3 bases, leaving 20 bases between the germline ends. The germline V gene encodes CDR1 SGHTA and CDR2 FQGNSA. The CDR3 sequence is CASSPHSGNSGKNIQYF. The DNA for the CDR3 is TGTGCCAGCAGCCCGCACTCCGGGAATTCGGGCAAAAACATTCAGTACTTC.

The chain links TRBV27 to TRBJ2-5; TRBD2 aligns across 11 bases. This CDR3 is built from 14 residues. J was trimmed by 2 bases and V by 6 bases; bases with no gene match: 2. Germline CDR1 is MNHEY and CDR2 is SMNVEV (reference sequence). CDR3 coding DNA: TGTGCCAGCAGGCGACTAGCGGGGCAAGAGACCCAGTACTTC. Encoded protein: CASRRLAGQETQYF.

This sequence joins TRBV19 and TRBJ2-3; D uncertain. Trimming stripped 3 bases from V and 3 bases from J, with 7 bases between. The CDR3 runs to 13 residues. The germline gives CDR1 LNHDA, CDR2 SQIVND (reference sequence). CDR3 residues: CASSMSRTDTQYF. DNA of the CDR3: TGTGCCAGTAGTATGTCGAGGACAGATACGCAGTATTTT.